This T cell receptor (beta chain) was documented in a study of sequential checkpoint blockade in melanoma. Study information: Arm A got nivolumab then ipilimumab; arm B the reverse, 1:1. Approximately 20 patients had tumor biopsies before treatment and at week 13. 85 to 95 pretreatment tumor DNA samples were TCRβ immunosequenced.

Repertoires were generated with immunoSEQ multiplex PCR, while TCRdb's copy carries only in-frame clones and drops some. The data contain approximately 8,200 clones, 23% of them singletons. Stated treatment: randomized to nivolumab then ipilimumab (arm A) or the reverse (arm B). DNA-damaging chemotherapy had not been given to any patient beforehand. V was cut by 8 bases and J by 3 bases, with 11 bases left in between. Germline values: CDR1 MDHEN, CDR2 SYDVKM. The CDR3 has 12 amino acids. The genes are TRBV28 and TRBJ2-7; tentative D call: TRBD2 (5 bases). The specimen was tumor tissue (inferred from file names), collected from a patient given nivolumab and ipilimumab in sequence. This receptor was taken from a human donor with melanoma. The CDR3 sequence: CASGGPNYEQYF. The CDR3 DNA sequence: TGTGCCAGCGGAGGTCCTAACTACGAGCAGTACTTC.